The 8 T cell receptor beta chains in this list originate from one sample, sequenced in a study of T cells after yellow fever vaccination. TCRdb called the 5' RACE reads again in MiXCR, with one record for every CDR3 protein. The table records hundreds of thousands of distinct CDR3 sequences, over 8% of them present only once. Material: PBMCs, obtained on the day of the first yellow fever vaccination. Receptors originate from a man aged 18 to 29 who received the YFV17D yellow fever vaccine.

The chain combines TRBV7-3 with TRBJ1-1; D is perhaps TRBD1 (6 bases). The V and J ends lost 3 bases and 5 bases respectively, with 19 bases between them. The CDR3 is made up of 16 amino acids. CDR1 is SGHTA, CDR2 FQGTGA, per germline. Here the CDR3 DNA reads TGTGCCAGCAGCTTGGGGCCCACGGGGGCGGGGACTGAAGCTTTCTTT. The encoded protein is CASSLGPTGAGTEAFF.

This clonotype was seen more than once but under ten times. J is TRBJ2-1 and V is TRBV12-3 or TRBV12-4; D uncertain. The germline V and J ends were trimmed by 6 bases and 11 bases, with 11 bases remaining between them. The CDR3 is made up of 11 amino acids. Here the CDR3 reads CASRHRRQQFF. DNA for the CDR3: TGTGCCAGCAGACATCGGCGCCAGCAGTTCTTC.

This clonotype came up many times. The rearrangement links TRBV20-1 to TRBJ1-5; D unresolved. Trimming shortened V by 2 bases and J by 1 base, and 3 bases separated the two germline ends. This CDR3 is built from 12 residues. The germline V gene encodes CDR1 DFQATT and CDR2 SNEGSKA (reference sequence). The CDR3 DNA is TGCAGTGCTAGATACAGCAATCAGCCCCAGCATTTT. Amino acids: CSARYSNQPQHF.

V and J are TRBV10-1 and TRBJ2-1, with 10 bases fitting TRBD2. CDR3 size: 15 residues. The trim removed 0 bases at V and 6 bases at J, leaving 2 bases unmatched. From germline, CDR1 is WNHNN and CDR2 SYGVQD (reference sequence). The DNA for the CDR3 is TGCGCCAGCAGTGAGTCAAGCGGGGGGGCCAATGAGCAGTTCTTC. Protein product: CASSESSGGANEQFF.

The chain links TRBV7-2 to TRBJ2-1, with unresolved D. V lost 1 base and J 0 bases, leaving 10 bases between the germline ends. This CDR3 has 16 residues. Germline loops: CDR1 SGHTA, CDR2 FQGNSA. The CDR3 region is CASSLGLFRSYNEQFF. CDR3 DNA sequence: TGTGCCAGCAGCTTAGGGCTTTTCCGCTCCTACAATGAGCAGTTCTTC.

This clonotype was seen a handful of times. The rearrangement uses TRBV20-1 and TRBJ1-4; D is undetermined. Germline loops: CDR1 DFQATT, CDR2 SNEGSKA (reference sequence). This CDR3 contains 12 residues. The ends were cut back, 3 bases at V and 14 bases at J, with 16 bases in the middle. As DNA, the CDR3 is TGCAGTGCTAGTGCCGTGGGAGTGGGTCTGTTTTTT. It translates to CSASAVGVGLFF.

This sequence joins TRBV7-9 and TRBJ1-1, with 8 bases matching TRBD1. Germline CDR1 SEHNR, CDR2 FQNEAQ (reference sequence). The CDR3 totals 12 residues. Trimming at V came to 5 bases and at J to 11 bases, leaving 7 bases not matched to a gene. The CDR3 coding sequence is TGTGCCAGCAGCCCCAGGACAGGGCTGGCTTTCTTT. Protein product: CASSPRTGLAFF. The whole variable domain, remainder taken from reference TRBV7-9 and TRBJ1-1, is DTGVSQNPRHKITKRGQNVTFRCDPISEHNRLYWYRQTLGQGPEFLTYFQNEAQLEKSRLLSDRFSAERPKGSFSTLEIQRTEQGDSAMYLCASSPRTGLAFFGQGTRLTVV.

The chain couples TRBV14 to TRBJ2-1, with 8 nucleotides matching TRBD2. V shed 1 base, J shed 7 bases, and the junction held 12 bases outside the gene matches. Looked up from germline, CDR1 is SGHDN and CDR2 is FVKESK. The CDR3 consists of 17 residues. The CDR3 bases are TGTGCCAGCAGCCAAGCCCCGACCGAGCGGGGGTTGAATGAGCAGTTCTTC. Residues: CASSQAPTERGLNEQFF.